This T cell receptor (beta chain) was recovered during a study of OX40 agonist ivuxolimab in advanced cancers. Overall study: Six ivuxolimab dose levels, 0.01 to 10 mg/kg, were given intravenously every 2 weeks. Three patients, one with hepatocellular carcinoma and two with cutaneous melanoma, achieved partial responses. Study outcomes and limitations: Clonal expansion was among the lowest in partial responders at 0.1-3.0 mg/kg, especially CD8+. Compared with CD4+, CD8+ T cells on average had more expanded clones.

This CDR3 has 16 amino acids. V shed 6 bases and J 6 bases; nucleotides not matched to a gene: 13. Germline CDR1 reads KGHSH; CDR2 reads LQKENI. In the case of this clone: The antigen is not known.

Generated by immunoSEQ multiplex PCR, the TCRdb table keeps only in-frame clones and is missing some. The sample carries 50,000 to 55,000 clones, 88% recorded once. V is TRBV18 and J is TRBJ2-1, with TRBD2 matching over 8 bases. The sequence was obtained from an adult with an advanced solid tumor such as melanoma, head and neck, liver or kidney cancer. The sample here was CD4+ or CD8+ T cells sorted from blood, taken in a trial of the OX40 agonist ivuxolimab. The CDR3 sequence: CASSPPGLVPPNEQFF. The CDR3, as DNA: TGTGCCAGCTCCCCGCCGGGACTAGTCCCCCCCAATGAGCAGTTCTTC.